The rows below give T cell receptor beta chains drawn from one sample of a study of cytomegalovirus exposure and HLA in healthy donors. Using immunoSEQ multiplex PCR, the repertoire was profiled, and TCRdb retains in-frame clones only, with some absent. The sample has fewer than 250,000 clones; just under 90% are singletons. Sequenced sample: PBMCs. The receptors come from a man aged 18 to 29 in good health and CMV-seronegative. CDR3s include the opening cysteine and the closing phenylalanine or tryptophan. D genes are given only for firm matches.

- | TRBJ2-7 | TRBV25-1 | CASSEVPEVHEQYF | TGTGCCAGCAGTGAAGTCCCCGAGGTCCACGAGCAGTACTTC
- | TRBJ2-5 | TRBV2 | CASSEQGAGTQYF | TGTGCCAGCAGTGAGCAGGGAGCGGGGACCCAGTACTTC
- | TRBJ1-2 | TRBV28 | CASSRGSGKIYGYTF | TGTGCCAGCAGTCGAGGGTCGGGAAAGATCTATGGCTACACCTTC
- | TRBJ2-7 | TRBV4-3 | CASSQEWEGDEQYF | TGCGCCAGCAGCCAAGAATGGGAGGGGGACGAGCAGTACTTC
- | TRBJ1-5 | TRBV2 | CASSIEGGNQPQHF | TGTGCCAGCAGTATAGAGGGGGGGAACCAGCCCCAGCATTTT
- | TRBJ2-3 | TRBV5-1 | CASSPGATTDTQYF | TGCGCCAGCAGCCCCGGAGCAACCACAGATACGCAGTATTTT
- | TRBJ1-5 | TRBV28 | CASMRGNQPQHF | TGTGCCAGCATGCGTGGCAATCAGCCCCAGCATTTT
TRBD1 | TRBJ1-1 | TRBV11-2 | CASRPDRHYEAFF | TGTGCCAGCAGACCGGACAGGCACTATGAAGCTTTCTTT
- | TRBJ2-1 | TRBV28 | CASRQGSYNEQFF | TGTGCCAGCAGACAGGGCTCCTACAATGAGCAGTTCTTC
TRBD2 | TRBJ2-4 | TRBV5-6 | CASSLSSGAGSF | TGTGCCAGCAGCTTGTCTAGCGGGGCCGGTAGTTTC
- | TRBJ2-5 | TRBV28 | CASQGAEWETQYF | TGTGCCAGCCAGGGTGCTGAGTGGGAGACCCAGTACTTC
TRBD2 | TRBJ2-1 | TRBV9 | CASSTWTSGGRYNEQFF | TGTGCCAGCAGCACATGGACTAGCGGGGGGAGATACAATGAGCAGTTCTTC
- | TRBJ2-3 | TRBV7-2 | CASILDSYTDTQYF | TGTGCCAGCATCCTAGACAGTTACACAGATACGCAGTATTTT
- | TRBJ1-1 | TRBV6-5 | CASRQDTEAFF | TGTGCCAGCAGACAGGACACTGAAGCTTTCTTT
- | TRBJ2-3 | TRBV6-5 | CASRGTSTDTQYF | TGTGCCAGCAGAGGGACTAGCACAGATACGCAGTATTTT
- | TRBJ1-2 | TRBV20-1 | CSASSYGYTF | TGCAGTGCTAGCTCTTATGGCTACACCTTC
TRBD2 | TRBJ2-1 | TRBV25-1 | CASSELVESGGNNEQFF | TGTGCCAGCAGTGAATTGGTGGAAAGCGGGGGGAACAATGAGCAGTTCTTC
- | TRBJ1-4 | TRBV2 | CASIRGAVTNEKLFF | TGTGCCAGCATTCGGGGGGCAGTAACTAATGAAAAACTGTTTTTT